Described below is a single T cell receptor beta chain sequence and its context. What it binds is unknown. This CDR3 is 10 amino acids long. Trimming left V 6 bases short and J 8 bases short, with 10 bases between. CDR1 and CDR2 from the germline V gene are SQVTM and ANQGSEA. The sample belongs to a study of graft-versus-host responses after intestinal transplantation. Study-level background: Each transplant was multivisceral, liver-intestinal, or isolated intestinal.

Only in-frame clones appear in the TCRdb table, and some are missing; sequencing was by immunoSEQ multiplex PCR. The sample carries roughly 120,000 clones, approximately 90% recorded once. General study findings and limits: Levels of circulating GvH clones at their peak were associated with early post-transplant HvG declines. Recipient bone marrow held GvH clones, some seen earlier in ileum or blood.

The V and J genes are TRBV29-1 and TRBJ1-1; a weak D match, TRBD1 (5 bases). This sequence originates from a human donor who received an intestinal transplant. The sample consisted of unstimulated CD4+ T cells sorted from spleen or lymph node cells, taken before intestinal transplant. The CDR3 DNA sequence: TGCAGCGTGGAAAACAGGGAAGCTTTCTTT. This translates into CSVENREAFF.